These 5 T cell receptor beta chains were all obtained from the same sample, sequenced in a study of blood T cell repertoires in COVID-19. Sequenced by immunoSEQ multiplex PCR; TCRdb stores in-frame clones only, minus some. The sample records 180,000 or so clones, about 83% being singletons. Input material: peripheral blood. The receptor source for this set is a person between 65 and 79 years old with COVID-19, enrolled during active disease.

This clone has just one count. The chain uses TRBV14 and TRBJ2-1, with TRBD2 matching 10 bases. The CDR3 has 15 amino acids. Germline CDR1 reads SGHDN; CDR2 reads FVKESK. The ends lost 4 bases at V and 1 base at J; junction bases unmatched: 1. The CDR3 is CASSPTSGSYNEQFF. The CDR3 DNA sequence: TGTGCCAGCAGCCCGACTAGCGGGTCCTACAATGAGCAGTTCTTC.

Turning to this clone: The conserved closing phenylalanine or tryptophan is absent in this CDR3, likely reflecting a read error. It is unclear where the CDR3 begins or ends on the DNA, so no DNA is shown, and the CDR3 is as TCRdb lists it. The CDR3 is CASSKALKGII. The rearrangement uses TRBV21-1 and TRBJ2-7; TRBD1, the D gene given by the table, was not confirmed from the DNA. TRBV21-1 is a pseudogene locus. From its first to its last residue, the CDR3 has 11 amino acids.

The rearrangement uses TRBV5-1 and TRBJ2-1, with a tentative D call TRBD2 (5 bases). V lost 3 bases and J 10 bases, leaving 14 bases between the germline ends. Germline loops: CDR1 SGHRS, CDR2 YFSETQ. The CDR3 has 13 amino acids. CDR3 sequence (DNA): TGCGCCAGCAGCTCCACACTAGGGCAGGAGCAGTTCTTC. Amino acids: CASSSTLGQEQFF.

The DNA of the CDR3 is TGTGCCAGCAGCAACGGAGTTAACTATGGCTACACCTTC. It encodes CASSNGVNYGYTF. The chain combines TRBV6-5 with TRBJ1-2; D gene ambiguous. The germline V gene encodes CDR1 MNHEY and CDR2 SVGAGI. Trimming stripped 6 bases from V and 1 base from J, with 9 bases between. The CDR3 covers 13 residues.

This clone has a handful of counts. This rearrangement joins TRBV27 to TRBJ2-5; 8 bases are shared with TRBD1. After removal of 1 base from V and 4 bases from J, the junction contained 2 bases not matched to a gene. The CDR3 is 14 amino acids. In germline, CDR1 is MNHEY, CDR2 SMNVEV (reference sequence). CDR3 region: CASSLFDRGETQYF. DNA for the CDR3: TGTGCCAGCAGTTTATTCGACAGGGGAGAGACCCAGTACTTC.